These 23 T cell receptor beta chains share one sample of origin, sequenced in a study of response to subunit inactivated influenza vaccine. TCRdb re-called the RT-PCR reads through MiXCR, storing one row per CDR3 protein. This sample has roughly 620,000 distinct CDR3 sequences, with roughly 12% found just once. These data were also reused for a study on T cells expressing NK-cell markers. That work states: TCR beta cDNA was made by 5'RACE template switching with UMIs.

The specimen comprised PBMCs from blood, sampled on the day of vaccination. These receptors were taken from a man aged 50-60 years who received an inactivated influenza vaccine.

The chain has TRBV4-2 and TRBJ2-1; tentatively, D is TRBD2 (6 bases). Germline V gives CDR1 LGHNA, CDR2 YNFKEQ. This CDR3 region has 15 residues. V was shortened by 0 bases and J by 11 bases, with 17 bases between the two germline ends. The CDR3 region is CASSQDGVFGRQQFF. The CDR3 bases are TGTGCCAGCAGCCAAGATGGGGTTTTCGGGAGACAGCAGTTCTTC.

In its sample, this clonotype was seen many times. The V gene is TRBV6-1, the J gene TRBJ2-5, with D unresolved. The CDR3 sequence is 15 residues long. V lost 6 bases to trimming and J lost 1 base, with 15 bases between them. Germline V lookup: CDR1 MNHNS, CDR2 SASEGT. This chain's CDR3 is CASSGLTGGQETQYF. The DNA of the CDR3 is TGTGCCAGCAGCGGCTTAACGGGCGGCCAAGAGACCCAGTACTTC.

The chain recombines TRBV3-1 with TRBJ2-7, with TRBD1 as a possible D gene (7 bases). The CDR3 has 14 amino acids. Deletions cut 3 bases from V and 0 bases from J, with 9 bases between. Looked up from germline, CDR1 is LGHDT and CDR2 is YNNKEL (reference sequence). CDR3 nucleotides: TGTGCCAGCAGCCATCAGGGGGGCTCCTACGAGCAGTACTTC. This encodes CASSHQGGSYEQYF.

The chain combines TRBV25-1 with TRBJ1-2, with 9 bases lining up with TRBD1. The CDR3 has 13 residues. V lost 4 bases to trimming and J lost 7 bases; unmatched junction nucleotides: 4. Germline values: CDR1 MGHDK, CDR2 SYGVNS. CDR3 protein: CASSGKTGGGYTF. DNA of the CDR3: TGTGCCAGCAGTGGGAAGACAGGGGGTGGCTACACCTTC.

The rearrangement uses TRBV29-1 and TRBJ2-1, with D perhaps matching TRBD2 (6 bases). CDR1 and CDR2 from the germline V gene are SQVTM and ANQGSEA. V was clipped by 0 bases and J by 8 bases, with 14 bases between them. This CDR3 contains 14 residues. Written as DNA, the CDR3 is TGCAGCGTTGAAGAAGACGGGAGCAACTATGAGCAGTTCTTC. As protein: CSVEEDGSNYEQFF.

This clonotype was detected a few times. This chain uses TRBV4-3 with TRBJ2-2, with 7 bases identical to TRBD2. V trimming: 0 bases; J trimming: 6 bases; junction bases outside the gene matches: 10. The CDR3 sequence is 17 residues long. The germline CDR1 and CDR2 sequences are LGHNA and YSLEER. The CDR3 region is CASSQDISGVGSGELFF. The CDR3 DNA reads as TGCGCCAGCAGCCAAGATATCAGCGGGGTCGGTTCCGGGGAGCTGTTTTTT.

This clonotype was seen a handful of times. V usage is TRBV20-1 and J usage is TRBJ2-2; maybe TRBD1 (6 bases). CDR3 length equals 15 residues. Germline CDR1 and CDR2: DFQATT and SNEGSKA (reference sequence). The V end was cut by 0 bases, the J end by 1 base, with 9 bases between. The CDR3 DNA reads as TGCAGTGCTAGAGATCACAGGGTGAACACCGGGGAGCTGTTTTTT. The encoded protein is CSARDHRVNTGELFF.

This clonotype was detected ten times or more. The chain has TRBV5-1 and TRBJ2-3, with TRBD2 matching 14 bases. V was pared by 3 bases and J by 6 bases, with 3 bases of the junction left unmatched. From germline, CDR1 is SGHRS and CDR2 YFSETQ. This CDR3 is built from 15 residues. This chain's CDR3 is CASSSRTSGGDTQYF. As DNA, the CDR3 is TGCGCCAGCAGCTCCAGGACTAGCGGGGGGGATACGCAGTATTTT.

This clonotype has at least ten counts. This chain uses TRBV12-3 or TRBV12-4 with TRBJ2-7; tentatively, D is TRBD1 or TRBD2 (5 bases each). V lost 7 bases and J lost 1, with 14 bases in between. This CDR3 region has 14 residues. DNA of the CDR3: TGTGCCAGCACCCGAGGGGACGATTCCTACGAGCAGTACTTC. This sequence encodes CASTRGDDSYEQYF.

V and J are TRBV20-1 and TRBJ2-2; TRBD1 aligns across 8 bases. The CDR3 runs 14 residues. CDR1 is DFQATT, CDR2 SNEGSKA, per germline (reference sequence). After removal of 2 bases from V and 6 bases from J, the junction contained 5 bases not matched to a gene. The CDR3 sequence: CSARRTGRAGELFF. DNA of the CDR3: TGCAGTGCTAGACGGACAGGGCGCGCCGGGGAGCTGTTTTTT.

In its sample, this clonotype was seen many times. This rearrangement joins TRBV4-1 to TRBJ2-3; maybe TRBD2 (5 bases). There are 15 residues in the CDR3. Trimming cost V 0 bases and J 11 bases, with 18 bases left between them. Germline lookup yields CDR1 MGHRA and CDR2 YSYEKL. The DNA for the CDR3 is TGCGCCAGCAGCCAAGAGGCGACTACCCCAAGGGAGCAGTATTTT. Protein: CASSQEATTPREQYF.

This chain joins TRBV20-1 and TRBJ2-5, with 9 positions matching TRBD2. V trimming: 3 bases; J trimming: 2 bases; junction bases outside the gene matches: 4. In germline, CDR1 is DFQATT, CDR2 SNEGSKA (reference sequence). CDR3 length equals 14 residues. CDR3 nucleotides: TGCAGTGCTAGGAAAAGCGGGGGGCAAGAGACCCAGTACTTC. It translates to CSARKSGGQETQYF.

This clonotype was seen only a few times. The chain combines TRBV10-3 with TRBJ2-3; D is ambiguous. Germline CDR1 ENHRY, CDR2 SYGVKD. V was pared by 6 bases and J by 6 bases, with 13 bases between. The CDR3 is made up of 13 amino acids. CDR3: CAIRVQGADTQYF. The DNA of the CDR3 is TGTGCCATCAGGGTACAAGGCGCGGATACGCAGTATTTT.

The chain is built from TRBV2 and TRBJ1-1; 7 bases are a match to TRBD1. The germline CDR1 and CDR2 sequences are SNHLY and FYNNEI. This CDR3 has 15 residues. Germline trimming cut 7 bases from V and 6 bases from J; bases unmatched to any gene: 14. CDR3 DNA: TGTGCCAGCAATTACCGGGAGGCAGGGGGATCTGAAGCTTTCTTT. Amino acid sequence: CASNYREAGGSEAFF.

Many counts were recorded for this clonotype. The rearrangement links TRBV12-3 or TRBV12-4 to TRBJ2-7, with 11 bases matching TRBD2. V trimming: 1 base; J trimming: 6 bases; junction bases outside the gene matches: 8. CDR3 size: 16 residues. The CDR3 DNA sequence: TGTGCCAGCAGTTTAGGGATAGCGGGAGGGGAAGGCGAGCAGTACTTC. Translation gives CASSLGIAGGEGEQYF.

Notes on this clonotype: A much more abundant neighbour one base away suggests this may be a read error. This CDR3 reads CSATGGGTLDTQYF. In nucleotides, the CDR3 is TGCAGTGCTACCGGGGGCGGCACTTTAGATACGCAGTATTTT. The chain employs TRBV20-1 and TRBJ2-3, with D perhaps matching TRBD1 or TRBD2 (6 bases each). The V end lost 4 bases, the J end lost 5 bases, and 16 bases lay between the germline ends. The CDR3 runs to 14 residues. The germline V gene has CDR1 DFQATT and CDR2 SNEGSKA (reference sequence).

This clonotype occurred a few times. The chain employs TRBV12-3 or TRBV12-4 and TRBJ2-1; TRBD2 matches 12 bases. The CDR3 is 15 residues long. Trimming cost V 10 bases and J 7 bases; bases outside gene matches: 11. CDR3 DNA: TGTGCCACTAAACTCCTAGCGGGAGGGCGGAATGAGCAGTTCTTC. Translated: CATKLLAGGRNEQFF.

The table lists this clonotype with a few counts. This rearrangement joins TRBV7-2 to TRBJ2-3, with 7 bases identical to TRBD2. From germline, CDR1 is SGHTA and CDR2 FQGNSA. This CDR3 is 15 amino acids long. Trimming cost V 4 bases and J 0 bases; bases outside gene matches: 4. The CDR3 region is CASSWTSASTDTQYF. As DNA, the CDR3 is TGTGCCAGCAGCTGGACTAGTGCTAGCACAGATACGCAGTATTTT.

This clonotype was recorded many times. The chain links TRBV19 to TRBJ1-3; a possible D gene is TRBD1 (5 bases). The V end lost 8 bases, the J end lost 2 bases, and 16 bases lay between the germline ends. Germline CDR1 and CDR2: LNHDA and SQIVND (reference sequence). The CDR3 contains 15 residues. The DNA of the CDR3 is TGTGCCAGTCGCCAATCCGGGACGGCTGGAAACACCATATATTTT. Translated: CASRQSGTAGNTIYF.

This clonotype was seen more than once but under ten times. V is TRBV20-1 and J is TRBJ2-7, with TRBD1 matching 9 bases. CDR3 length equals 14 residues. From germline, CDR1 is DFQATT and CDR2 SNEGSKA (reference sequence). The V segment lost 4 bases and the J segment 0 bases; nucleotides outside the gene matches: 4. The CDR3 region has the DNA TGCAGTGCTACTCCGACAGGGGGCTCCTACGAGCAGTACTTC. This translates into CSATPTGGSYEQYF.

This clonotype was detected ten times or more. This rearrangement joins TRBV7-2 to TRBJ2-5, with D uncertain. The CDR3 covers 13 residues. Germline-derived CDR1 and CDR2 are SGHTA and FQGNSA. Trimming removed 2 bases from V and 1 base from J, with 5 bases in between. CDR3: CASSLWLQETQYF. Here the CDR3 DNA reads TGTGCCAGCAGCTTATGGCTCCAAGAGACCCAGTACTTC.

This clonotype was seen more than once but under ten times. The chain links TRBV15 to TRBJ2-7, with D possibly called TRBD1 or TRBD2 (5 bases each). The V and J ends lost 1 base and 0 bases respectively, with 10 bases between them. The CDR3 consists of 15 residues. Germline values: CDR1 LNHNV, CDR2 YYDKDF (reference sequence). This CDR3 is CATSRAGTYSYEQYF. CDR3 DNA: TGTGCCACCAGCAGAGCAGGGACCTACTCCTACGAGCAGTACTTC. The variable domain in full, with the rest retrieved from reference TRBV15 and TRBJ2-7, is DAMVIQNPRYQVTQFGKPVTLSCSQTLNHNVMYWYQQKSSQAPKLLFHYYDKDFNNEADTPDNFQSRRPNTSFCFLDIRSPGLGDTAMYLCATSRAGTYSYEQYFGPGTRLTVT.

This clonotype occurred a few times. The chain carries TRBV4-1 and TRBJ2-2; TRBD2 matches 11 bases. The CDR3 loop spans 17 amino acids. Germline CDR1 is MGHRA and CDR2 is YSYEKL. The V and J ends lost 6 bases and 1 base, in that order; junction bases with no gene match: 7. CDR3 nucleotides: TGCGCCAGCAGAATGACTAGCGGGGTAATGAACACCGGGGAGCTGTTTTTT. This codes for CASRMTSGVMNTGELFF.